These 9 T cell receptor beta chains share one sample of origin, sequenced in a study of CD8+CD57+ T cells in acquired aplastic anemia. Sequenced patients had shown CD8+CD57+ cell expansion by flow cytometry. It was genomic DNA that served as the template for profiling TCR beta VDJ and CDR3. MiXCR was run by TCRdb on the reads, yielding one entry per CDR3 protein. The sample shows some 150,000 distinct CDR3 sequences, about 45% of them seen only once. Specimen: sorted CD4+, CD8+, or CD8+CD57+ T cells (not recorded which) from PBMCs. The receptors come from a human donor with aplastic anemia.

This rearrangement joins TRBV7-3 to TRBJ2-7, with a tentative D call TRBD2 (5 bases). The V end was cut by 5 bases, the J end by 7 bases, with 18 bases between. The germline V gene encodes CDR1 SGHTA and CDR2 FQGTGA. This CDR3 is built from 14 residues. CDR3 loop: CASSPLIDSGEQYF. The CDR3 nucleotides read TGTGCCAGCAGCCCACTAATAGATTCGGGGGAGCAGTACTTC.

The J gene is TRBJ2-1, the V gene TRBV24-1, with 8 bases aligning to TRBD1. The CDR3 is 16 residues long. Looked up from germline, CDR1 is KGHDR and CDR2 is SFDVKD. V shed 3 bases, J shed 5 bases, and the junction held 8 bases outside the gene matches. CDR3 residues: CATSDPGQGLDNEQFF. CDR3 coding DNA: TGTGCCACCAGTGATCCTGGACAGGGTCTAGACAATGAGCAGTTCTTC.

As to this clonotype: Just one base apart from a much larger clone, this may be a read error. V usage is TRBV10-3 and J usage is TRBJ2-3, with a weak D call TRBD2 (6 bases). The V and J ends lost 4 bases and 0 bases respectively, with 11 bases between them. Germline CDR1 is ENHRY and CDR2 is SYGVKD. CDR3 length: 15 amino acids. CDR3 amino acids: CAISGIAESTDTQYF. The CDR3 DNA follows: TGTGCCATCAGTGGAATAGCGGAGAGCACAGATACGCAGTATTTT.

This clonotype has ten or more counts. The chain combines TRBV3-1 with TRBJ2-3; 11 bases align to TRBD2. This CDR3 comprises 15 residues. Trimming took 0 bases from V and 9 from J; bases not matched to a gene: 5. Germline V gene sequence: CDR1 LGHDT, CDR2 YNNKEL (reference sequence). CDR3 protein: CASSQDQRLAGTQYF. The CDR3 DNA is TGTGCCAGCAGCCAAGATCAAAGACTAGCGGGGACGCAGTATTTT.

The chain joins TRBV5-4 to TRBJ2-7; TRBD2 aligns across 8 bases. This CDR3 contains 14 residues. From germline, CDR1 is SGHNT and CDR2 YYREEE (reference sequence). Unmatched junction bases numbered 6, after V lost 0 bases and J lost 7 bases. The CDR3 sequence is CASSLAGGAGEQYF. The CDR3 nucleotides are TGTGCCAGCAGCTTGGCCGGGGGGGCCGGGGAGCAGTACTTC.

This clonotype was recorded at least ten times. The V call is TRBV6-5, the J call TRBJ1-1; D not resolved. Trimming shortened V by 5 bases and J by 5 bases, and 12 bases separated the two germline ends. The CDR3 covers 13 residues. Looked up from germline, CDR1 is MNHEY and CDR2 is SVGAGI. The CDR3 loop reads CASSIAAGTEAFF. As DNA, the CDR3 is TGTGCCAGCAGTATCGCTGCGGGGACTGAAGCTTTCTTT.

Regarding this clonotype: This likely comes from a read error, as the CDR3 has no conserved phenylalanine or tryptophan at its end. This chain joins TRBV7-2 and TRBJ2-7; no definite D call. The CDR3 runs to 12 residues. Per the germline V gene, CDR1 is SGHTA and CDR2 is FQGNSA. CDR3: CASSHTAYEQYL. The CDR3 DNA reads TGCGCCAGCAGCCATACAGCCTACGAGCAGTACCTC.

CDR3: CASSLAHDRGTYEQYF. Written as DNA, the CDR3 is TGTGCCAGCAGCTTAGCGCACGACAGGGGGACCTACGAGCAGTACTTC. The chain recombines TRBV7-7 with TRBJ2-7; 9 positions match TRBD1. The germline CDR1 and CDR2 sequences are SSHAT and FNYEAQ (reference sequence). J gave up 2 bases and V 0 bases, and 5 bases lay outside the gene matches. CDR3 length equals 16 residues.

The gene calls are TRBV3-1 and TRBJ2-1; 8 positions match TRBD1. J was trimmed by 7 bases and V by 4 bases; bases with no gene match: 9. In germline, CDR1 is LGHDT, CDR2 YNNKEL (reference sequence). This CDR3 is built from 15 residues. The CDR3 nucleotides are TGTGCCAGCAGCCCCCTCGGACAGGGTGAGAATGAGCAGTTCTTC. It specifies CASSPLGQGENEQFF.